A selection of T cell receptor beta chains follows, all from one sample in a study of shared clonotypes between healthy human individuals. TCRdb's table, derived via immunoSEQ multiplex PCR, lists solely in-frame clones and lacks some. The sample lists about 340,000 clones; around 70% were seen once. The material sequenced was memory CD4+ T cells sorted from blood. Receptor source: a man aged 30 to 39 in good health. Both conserved end residues are part of each CDR3. A D gene is named only where the DNA matches it firmly. Expanded clones are given a class, and other clones once, few, many or no size at all.

j_gene,abundance,d_gene,v_gene,CDR3aa,CDR3nt
TRBJ2-2,NA,NA,TRBV18,CASSVNGGANTGELFF,TGTGCCAGCTCAGTAAACGGCGGGGCAAACACCGGGGAGCTGTTTTTT
TRBJ2-3,NA,NA,TRBV11-1,CASSPPGRGSDTQYF,TGTGCCAGCAGCCCCCCGGGAAGGGGATCAGATACGCAGTATTTT
TRBJ1-3,NA,NA,TRBV19,CASSIVGAVISGNTIYF,TGTGCCAGTAGTATAGTGGGGGCCGTGATCTCTGGAAACACCATATATTTT
TRBJ1-5,NA,NA,TRBV7-8,CASSLGKNQPQHF,TGTGCCAGCAGCTTAGGCAAGAATCAGCCCCAGCATTTT
TRBJ1-1,NA,NA,TRBV7-3,CASSRGPTTEAFF,TGTGCCAGCAGCAGGGGTCCCACCACTGAAGCTTTCTTT
TRBJ2-1,NA,TRBD2,TRBV7-8,CASSFDPGLAGGRNEQFF,TGTGCCAGCAGCTTTGATCCGGGACTAGCGGGAGGCCGGAATGAGCAGTTCTTC
TRBJ2-5,NA,NA,TRBV6-6,CSVSAGGETQYF,TGCTCCGTAAGTGCGGGCGGAGAGACCCAGTACTTC
TRBJ2-7,NA,NA,TRBV6-1,CASSVGVWGSSYEQYF,TGTGCCAGCAGTGTGGGGGTTTGGGGGAGCTCCTACGAGCAGTACTTC
TRBJ1-1,NA,TRBD1,TRBV19,CASSGRDRGLNTEAFF,TGTGCCAGTAGTGGCCGGGACAGGGGGTTGAACACTGAAGCTTTCTTT
TRBJ2-3,NA,TRBD2,TRBV7-8,CASSLGLASDTQYF,TGTGCCAGCAGCCTAGGACTAGCCTCAGATACGCAGTATTTT
TRBJ1-1,NA,TRBD1,TRBV7-3,CASSLRGGGEAFF,TGTGCCAGCAGCTTAAGAGGGGGCGGTGAAGCTTTCTTT
TRBJ1-1,many,NA,TRBV19,CASSFDRDTEAFF,TGTGCCAGTAGTTTTGACAGAGACACTGAAGCTTTCTTT
TRBJ1-5,NA,NA,TRBV7-6,CASSLGSGVNNQPQHF,TGTGCCAGCAGCTTAGGTTCAGGGGTAAACAATCAGCCCCAGCATTTT
TRBJ1-6,NA,NA,TRBV11-2,CASSLTGFSSPLHF,TGTGCCAGCAGCTTAACAGGCTTTAGCTCACCCCTCCACTTT
TRBJ2-2,NA,TRBD2,TRBV7-9,CASSWVATSGSGELFF,TGTGCCAGCAGCTGGGTCGCGACTAGCGGGAGCGGAGAGCTGTTTTTT
TRBJ1-1,many,TRBD1,TRBV2,CASSKQGTTEAFF,TGTGCCAGCAGTAAACAGGGGACCACTGAAGCTTTCTTT
TRBJ2-7,NA,NA,TRBV7-2,CASSLVSAYEQYF,TGTGCCAGCAGCTTAGTTTCAGCCTACGAGCAGTACTTC
TRBJ2-3,NA,NA,TRBV5-1,CASSLVATAGGADTQYF,TGCGCCAGCAGCTTGGTAGCCACCGCTGGCGGCGCAGATACGCAGTATTTT
TRBJ2-1,NA,TRBD2,TRBV6-1,CASSEMGTKQFF,TGTGCCAGCAGTGAAATGGGGACTAAGCAGTTCTTC
TRBJ2-2,NA,TRBD1,TRBV11-2,CASPAGADRAGELFF,TGTGCCAGCCCTGCTGGGGCCGACAGGGCCGGGGAGCTGTTTTTT
TRBJ1-2,NA,NA,TRBV28,CASSSTNYGYTF,TGTGCCAGCAGTTCTACTAACTATGGCTACACCTTC
TRBJ1-1,NA,NA,TRBV11-2,CASSFHSEAFF,TGTGCCAGCAGCTTCCACAGTGAAGCTTTCTTT
TRBJ1-4,NA,NA,TRBV7-6,CASSADRAQGEKLFF,TGTGCCAGCAGCGCCGACCGGGCCCAGGGGGAAAAACTGTTTTTT
TRBJ1-4,NA,NA,TRBV4-2,CASNLGNEKLFF,TGTGCCAGCAACTTGGGGAATGAAAAACTGTTTTTT
TRBJ2-2,few,NA,TRBV4-1,CASSGDGFFNTGELFF,TGCGCCAGCAGCGGCGACGGCTTCTTCAACACCGGGGAGCTGTTTTTT
TRBJ1-2,NA,TRBD1,TRBV9,CASSARDRGYTF,TGTGCCAGCAGCGCACGGGACAGGGGGTACACCTTC
TRBJ2-1,NA,TRBD1,TRBV6-5,CASRDRGGNEQFF,TGTGCCAGCAGGGACAGGGGAGGGAATGAGCAGTTCTTC
TRBJ2-5,NA,TRBD2,TRBV5-6,CASSDLQAGDLQETQYF,TGTGCCAGCAGCGACCTCCAAGCGGGAGATTTGCAAGAGACCCAGTACTTC
TRBJ1-2,NA,NA,TRBV2,CASSALTAYGYTF,TGTGCCAGCAGTGCTCTGACAGCCTATGGCTACACCTTC
TRBJ2-7,NA,NA,TRBV5-1,CASSLGDSPYEQYF,TGCGCCAGCAGCTTGGGGGATTCTCCCTACGAGCAGTACTTC
TRBJ1-2,NA,TRBD1,TRBV28,CASRTGGYGYTF,TGTGCCAGCAGAACAGGGGGCTATGGCTACACCTTC
TRBJ2-1,few,NA,TRBV7-9,CASSWDPNEQFF,TGTGCCAGCAGCTGGGATCCCAATGAGCAGTTCTTC
TRBJ2-1,NA,TRBD2,TRBV2,CASRYRLAGEGYEQFF,TGTGCCAGCAGGTATCGACTAGCGGGAGAGGGGTATGAGCAGTTCTTC
TRBJ1-5,NA,TRBD1,TRBV19,CASRDRGARNNQPQHF,TGTGCCAGCCGGGACAGGGGAGCGAGGAACAATCAGCCCCAGCATTTT
TRBJ2-5,NA,NA,TRBV2,CARSTGYETQYF,TGTGCCAGATCTACAGGCTATGAGACCCAGTACTTC
TRBJ2-1,NA,NA,TRBV7-9,CASSSTRVLSYNEQFF,TGTGCCAGCAGCTCCACGCGGGTCCTCTCCTACAATGAGCAGTTCTTC
TRBJ2-5,NA,TRBD1,TRBV7-8,CASSPTGDETQYF,TGTGCCAGCAGCCCGACAGGGGATGAGACCCAGTACTTC
TRBJ2-1,many,NA,TRBV6-6,CASSYPPGTVDEQFF,TGTGCCAGCAGTTACCCCCCAGGCACCGTCGATGAGCAGTTCTTC
TRBJ2-3,many,NA,TRBV2,CASSENEGDTQYF,TGTGCCAGCAGTGAGAACGAAGGGGATACGCAGTATTTT
TRBJ2-1,NA,NA,TRBV27,CASSPRYAWGGDEQFF,TGTGCCAGCAGTCCCCGGTATGCGTGGGGGGGCGATGAGCAGTTCTTC
TRBJ2-1,NA,TRBD2,TRBV25-1,CASTWDYNGHNEQFF,TGTGCCAGCACTTGGGACTACAACGGCCACAATGAGCAGTTCTTC
TRBJ1-6,once,NA,TRBV18,CASSPDEAGATNSPLHF,TGTGCCAGCTCACCGGACGAGGCGGGGGCGACTAATTCACCCCTCCACTTT
TRBJ1-2,NA,NA,TRBV25-1,CASSDGYGYTF,TGTGCCAGCAGTGACGGATATGGCTACACCTTC
TRBJ1-1,NA,NA,TRBV27,CASSFTPNTEAFF,TGTGCCAGCAGTTTTACACCGAACACTGAAGCTTTCTTT
TRBJ2-3,NA,TRBD2,TRBV11-2,CASGTSGSTDTQYF,TGTGCCAGTGGGACTAGCGGTAGCACAGATACGCAGTATTTT
TRBJ1-1,NA,TRBD1,TRBV27,CASSLQGGQRTEAFF,TGTGCCAGCAGTTTACAGGGGGGACAACGGACTGAAGCTTTCTTT
TRBJ2-3,NA,NA,TRBV19,CASSSADKQYF,TGTGCCAGTAGTAGCGCGGACAAGCAGTATTTT
TRBJ2-3,NA,NA,TRBV7-2,CASSLLVAVPGADTQYF,TGTGCCAGCAGCTTATTGGTAGCGGTCCCCGGGGCAGATACGCAGTATTTT
TRBJ1-1,NA,NA,TRBV28,CASRSGRPVSNVAFF,TGTGCCAGCAGATCGGGCAGGCCAGTATCCAATGTAGCTTTCTTT
TRBJ1-1,once,TRBD1,TRBV2,CASSERDRGRTEAFF,TGTGCCAGCAGTGAGAGGGACAGGGGCCGCACTGAAGCTTTCTTT
TRBJ1-5,NA,TRBD1,TRBV7-3,CASSRGTGTNQPQHF,TGTGCCAGCAGTCGAGGGACAGGGACGAATCAGCCCCAGCATTTT
TRBJ1-1,NA,NA,TRBV7-2,CASSFPDTEAFF,TGTGCCAGCAGCTTTCCCGACACTGAAGCTTTCTTT
TRBJ2-5,NA,NA,TRBV19,CASSIAAGRQETQYF,TGTGCCAGTAGTATAGCGGCAGGACGCCAAGAGACCCAGTACTTC
TRBJ2-1,NA,NA,TRBV28,CASSLALQTQFF,TGTGCCAGCAGTTTAGCTCTCCAGACACAGTTCTTC
TRBJ1-1,NA,TRBD1,TRBV5-1,CASRQTRQGGTEAFF,TGCGCCAGCAGGCAAACGAGACAGGGCGGCACTGAAGCTTTCTTT
TRBJ2-2,once,NA,TRBV10-1,CASSRDAGELFF,TGCGCCAGCAGTCGGGATGCCGGGGAGCTGTTTTTT
TRBJ2-3,NA,NA,TRBV5-4,CASSSKLARGTDTQYF,TGTGCCAGCAGCTCGAAACTAGCAAGAGGCACAGATACGCAGTATTTT
TRBJ1-2,once,NA,TRBV6-5,CASSYLKGLDYGYTF,TGTGCCAGCAGTTACCTCAAGGGTTTAGACTATGGCTACACCTTC
TRBJ2-4,NA,NA,TRBV5-6,CASSLSWSLAKNIQYF,TGTGCCAGCAGCTTGAGTTGGAGCCTAGCCAAAAACATTCAGTACTTC